This T cell receptor beta chain emerged from a study of T cells in localized non-small cell lung cancer. Findings of the study overall: Researchers found a median around 59 of the top 100 tumor clones in adjacent lung. Heterogeneity within the tumor remains possible, as just one region underwent sequencing. A higher density of T cells in blood coincided with extended overall survival.

As concerns this clone: No antigen is known for it.

Looked up from germline, CDR1 is MDHEN and CDR2 is SYDVKM. J lost 2 bases, V lost 6 bases, and 6 bases had no gene match. This CDR3 region has 14 residues. TCRdb's table, derived via immunoSEQ multiplex PCR, lists solely in-frame clones and lacks some. The profile shows over 30,000 clones, 80% to 90% of them singletons. This sequence was found in a male donor aged 60 or over with stage III lung adenocarcinoma. The chain carries TRBV28 and TRBJ1-2, with 7 bases lining up with TRBD1. The sample consisted of peripheral blood, taken before any cancer treatment. The CDR3 region is CASRRMTGNYGYTF. In DNA form, the CDR3 reads TGTGCCAGCAGAAGGATGACAGGGAACTATGGCTACACCTTC.